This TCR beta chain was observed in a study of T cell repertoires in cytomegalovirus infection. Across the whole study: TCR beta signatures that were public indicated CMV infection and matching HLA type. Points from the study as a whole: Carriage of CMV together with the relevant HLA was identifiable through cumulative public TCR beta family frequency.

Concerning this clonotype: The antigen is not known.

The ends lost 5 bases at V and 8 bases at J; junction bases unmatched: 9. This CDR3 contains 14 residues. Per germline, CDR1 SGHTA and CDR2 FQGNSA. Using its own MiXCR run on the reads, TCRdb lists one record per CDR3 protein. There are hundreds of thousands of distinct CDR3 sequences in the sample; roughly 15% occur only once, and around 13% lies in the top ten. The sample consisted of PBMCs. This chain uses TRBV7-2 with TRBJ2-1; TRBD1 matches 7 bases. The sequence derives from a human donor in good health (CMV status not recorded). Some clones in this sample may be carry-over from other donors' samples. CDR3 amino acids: CASSPDRFADEQFF. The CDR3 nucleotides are TGTGCCAGCAGCCCGGACAGGTTTGCTGATGAGCAGTTCTTC.